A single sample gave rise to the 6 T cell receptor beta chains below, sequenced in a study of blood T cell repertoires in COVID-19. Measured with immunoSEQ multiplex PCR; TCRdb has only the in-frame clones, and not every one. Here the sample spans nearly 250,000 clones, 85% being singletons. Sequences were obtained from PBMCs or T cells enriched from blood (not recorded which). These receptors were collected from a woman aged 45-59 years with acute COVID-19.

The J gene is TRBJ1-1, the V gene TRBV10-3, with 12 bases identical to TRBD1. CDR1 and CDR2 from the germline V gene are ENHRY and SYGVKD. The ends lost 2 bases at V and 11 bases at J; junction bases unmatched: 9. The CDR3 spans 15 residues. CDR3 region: CAISEEGTGGAGAFF. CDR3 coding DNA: TGTGCCATCAGTGAGGAAGGGACAGGGGGCGCCGGGGCTTTCTTT.

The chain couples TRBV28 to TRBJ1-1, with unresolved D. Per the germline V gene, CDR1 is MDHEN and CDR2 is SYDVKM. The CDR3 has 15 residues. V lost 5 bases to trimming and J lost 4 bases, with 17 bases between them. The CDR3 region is CASSLGGGSGTEAFF. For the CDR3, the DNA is TGTGCCAGCAGTCTGGGTGGAGGGTCGGGCACTGAAGCTTTCTTT.

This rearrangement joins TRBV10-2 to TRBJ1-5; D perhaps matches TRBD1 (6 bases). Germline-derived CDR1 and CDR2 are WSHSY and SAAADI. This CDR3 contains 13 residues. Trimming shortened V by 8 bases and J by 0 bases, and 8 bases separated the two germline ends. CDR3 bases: TGCGCCAGCCAGGGGAATAGCAATCAGCCCCAGCATTTT. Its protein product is CASQGNSNQPQHF.

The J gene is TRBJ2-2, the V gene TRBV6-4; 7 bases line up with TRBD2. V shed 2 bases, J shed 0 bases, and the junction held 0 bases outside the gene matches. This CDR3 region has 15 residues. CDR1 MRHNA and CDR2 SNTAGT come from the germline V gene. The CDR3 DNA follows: TGTGCCAGCAGTGACAGCGGGGCGAACACCGGGGAGCTGTTTTTT. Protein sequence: CASSDSGANTGELFF.

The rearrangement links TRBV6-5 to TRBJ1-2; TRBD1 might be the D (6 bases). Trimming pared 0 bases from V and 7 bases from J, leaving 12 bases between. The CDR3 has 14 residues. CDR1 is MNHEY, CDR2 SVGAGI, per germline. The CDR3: CASSYSGGATGYTF. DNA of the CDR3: TGTGCCAGCAGTTACTCGGGGGGGGCGACTGGCTACACCTTC.

CDR3 sequence (DNA): TGTGCCAGCAGCCCCCATAGCGGGGGGGGAATTAATGAGCAGTTCTTC. This codes for CASSPHSGGGINEQFF. The chain links TRBV9 to TRBJ2-1, with 11 bases matching TRBD2. The CDR3 consists of 16 residues. Trimming removed 4 bases from V and 7 bases from J; junction bases left unmatched: 10. Germline lookup yields CDR1 SGDLS and CDR2 YYNGEE.